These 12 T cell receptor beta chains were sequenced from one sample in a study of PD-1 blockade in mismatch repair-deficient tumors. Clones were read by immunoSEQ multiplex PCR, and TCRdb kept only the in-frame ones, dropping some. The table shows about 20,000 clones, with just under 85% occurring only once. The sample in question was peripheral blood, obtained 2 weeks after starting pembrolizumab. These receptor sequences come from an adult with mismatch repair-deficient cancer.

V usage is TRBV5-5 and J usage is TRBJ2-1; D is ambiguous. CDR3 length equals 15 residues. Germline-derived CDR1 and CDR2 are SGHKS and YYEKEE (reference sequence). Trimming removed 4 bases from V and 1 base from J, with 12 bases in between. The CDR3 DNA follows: TGTGCCAGCAGCCGCCCCACGTTATCCTACAATGAGCAGTTCTTC. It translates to CASSRPTLSYNEQFF.

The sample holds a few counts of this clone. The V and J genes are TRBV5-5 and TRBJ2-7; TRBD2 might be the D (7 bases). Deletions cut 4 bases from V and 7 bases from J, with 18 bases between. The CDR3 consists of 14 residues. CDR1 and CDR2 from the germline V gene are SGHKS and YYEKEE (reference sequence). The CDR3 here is CASSLAGASGEQYF. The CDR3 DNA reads TGTGCCAGCAGCCTCGCGGGGGCATCGGGGGAGCAGTACTTC.

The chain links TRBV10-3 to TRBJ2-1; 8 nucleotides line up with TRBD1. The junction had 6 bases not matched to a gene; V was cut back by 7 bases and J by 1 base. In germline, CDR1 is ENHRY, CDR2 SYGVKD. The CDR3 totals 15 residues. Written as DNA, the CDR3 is TGTGCCATCAATTCAGGACAGGGTTCCTACAATGAGCAGTTCTTC. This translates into CAINSGQGSYNEQFF.

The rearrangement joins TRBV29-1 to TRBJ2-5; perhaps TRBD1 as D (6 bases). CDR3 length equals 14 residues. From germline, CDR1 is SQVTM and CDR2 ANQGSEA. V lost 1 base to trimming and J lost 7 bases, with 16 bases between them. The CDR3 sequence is CSVEGYRESGTQYF. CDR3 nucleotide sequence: TGCAGCGTTGAAGGGTACAGGGAATCTGGGACCCAGTACTTC.

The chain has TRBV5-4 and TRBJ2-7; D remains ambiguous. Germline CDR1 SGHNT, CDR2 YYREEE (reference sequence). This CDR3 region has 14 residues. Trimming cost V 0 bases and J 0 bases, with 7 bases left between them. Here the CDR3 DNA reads TGTGCCAGCAGCTTGGGGGTCAGCTCCTACGAGCAGTACTTC. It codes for CASSLGVSSYEQYF.

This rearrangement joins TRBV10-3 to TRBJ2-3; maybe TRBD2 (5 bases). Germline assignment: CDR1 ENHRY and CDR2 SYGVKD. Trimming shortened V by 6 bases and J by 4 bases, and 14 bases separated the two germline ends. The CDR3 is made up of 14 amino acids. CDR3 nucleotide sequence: TGTGCCATCAGGCCAAGCGGAGGCGCAGATACGCAGTATTTT. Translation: CAIRPSGGADTQYF.

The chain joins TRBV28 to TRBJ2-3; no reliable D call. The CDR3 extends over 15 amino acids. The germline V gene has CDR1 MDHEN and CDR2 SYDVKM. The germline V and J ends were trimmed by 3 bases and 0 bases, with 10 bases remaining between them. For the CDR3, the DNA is TGTGCCAGCAGTTTCGAAGACCCTAGCACAGATACGCAGTATTTT. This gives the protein CASSFEDPSTDTQYF.

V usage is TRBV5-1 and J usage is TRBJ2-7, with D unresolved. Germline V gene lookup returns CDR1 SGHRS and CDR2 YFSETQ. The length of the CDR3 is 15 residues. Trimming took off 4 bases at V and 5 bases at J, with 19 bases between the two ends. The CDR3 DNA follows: TGCGCCAGCAGCCCGGTACGTGGTACGGGTCACGAGCAGTACTTC. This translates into CASSPVRGTGHEQYF.

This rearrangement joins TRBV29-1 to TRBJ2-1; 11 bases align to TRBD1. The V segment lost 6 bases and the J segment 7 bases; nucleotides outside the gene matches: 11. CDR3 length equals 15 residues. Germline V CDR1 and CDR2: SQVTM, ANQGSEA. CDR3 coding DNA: TGCAGCGTGGATACCGGGACAGGGGGTCGGAATGAGCAGTTCTTC. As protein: CSVDTGTGGRNEQFF.

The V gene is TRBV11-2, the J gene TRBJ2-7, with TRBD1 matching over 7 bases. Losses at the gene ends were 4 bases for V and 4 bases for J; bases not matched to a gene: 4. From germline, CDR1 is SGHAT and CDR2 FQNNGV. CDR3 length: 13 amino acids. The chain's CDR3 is CASSWGTEYEQYF. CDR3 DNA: TGTGCCAGCAGCTGGGGGACAGAATACGAGCAGTACTTC.

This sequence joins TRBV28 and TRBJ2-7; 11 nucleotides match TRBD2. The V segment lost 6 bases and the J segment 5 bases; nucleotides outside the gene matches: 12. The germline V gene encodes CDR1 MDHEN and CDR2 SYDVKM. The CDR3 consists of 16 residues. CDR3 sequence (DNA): TGTGCCAGCAGCCGACGACGACTAGCGGGAACAGACGAGCAGTACTTC. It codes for CASSRRRLAGTDEQYF.

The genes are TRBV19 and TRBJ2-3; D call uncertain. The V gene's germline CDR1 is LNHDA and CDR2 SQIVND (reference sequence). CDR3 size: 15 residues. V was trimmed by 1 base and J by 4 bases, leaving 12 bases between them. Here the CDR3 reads CASSIGTPPADTQYF. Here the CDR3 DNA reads TGTGCCAGTAGTATAGGTACTCCACCAGCAGATACGCAGTATTTT.